A selection of T cell receptor beta chains follows, all from one sample in a study of shared T cell receptors in the human thymus. Profiling relied on immunoSEQ multiplex PCR, and the TCRdb table lists in-frame clones only, not all of them. The data contain some 700,000 clones, 75% to 90% of them singletons. These sequences were also reported in another study, on human thymus T cells.

The specimen sequenced was thymocytes. The receptors were gathered from a girl under two years old with a congenital heart defect. CDR3s include the opening cysteine and the closing phenylalanine or tryptophan.

V gene	CDR3 protein
TRBV5-1	CASSLKILAGGDNEQFF
TRBV12-5	CASGLVKSAAKNSGANVLTF
TRBV9	CASSVGQVLGNTEAFF
TRBV29-1	CSVPGQGTDTQYF
TRBV5-1	CASSLTPTGVSNQPQHF
TRBV5-6	CASSSNSNQPQHF
TRBV28	CASSFPRTDREYGYTF
TRBV6-5	CASSHAGSYEQYF
TRBV6-5	CASSYYRGADTQYF
TRBV11-1	CATTWDRYTDTQYF
TRBV6-6	CASSPRDRGSNEKLFF
TRBV27	CASSLGLAENIQYF
TRBV5-1	CASRPQDRDRGYIF
TRBV5-1	CASGNLGGDIAGGRQETQYF
TRBV4-1	CASSQDQGQGARNTEAFF
TRBV10-2	CASSVGQGNGYTF
TRBV6-5	CASSHGTGASQPQHF
TRBV14	CASSQDTGEWEKLFF
TRBV6-5	CASSFSLGGESTEAFF
TRBV4-1	CASSQDSWAPSTGYTF
TRBV12-5	CASGLVYFGGAAYNEQFF
TRBV4-3	CASSQETGTDNSPLHF
TRBV10-2	CASSGLWGTAKFASYEQYF
TRBV5-4	CASSLESFSYGYTF
TRBV19	CASSMSHRVVNQPQHF
TRBV9	CASSTRQGSGTGELFF
TRBV21-1	CASSKEEQGERGGRAFF
TRBV7-9	CAILILNSGYGYTF
TRBV5-4	CASSLSSSGIYGYTF
TRBV6-5	CASRIREDTEAFF
TRBV20-1	CRVARVPEQYF
TRBV12-2	CASRLDRANYGYTF
TRBV29-1	CSVDTSGGSTDTQYF
TRBV19	CASSMAGVSYEQYF
TRBV6-6	CASTDRAGETQYF